This T cell receptor beta chain originates from a study of T cells in Graves' hyperthyroidism and ophthalmopathy. Whole-study findings and limits: Ophthalmopathy got predicted by the model a median roughly 6.1 months before its onset.

The CDR3 is 14 residues long. V lost 6 bases, J lost 5 bases, and 9 bases stayed unmatched. CDR1 and CDR2 (germline): SGHVS, FQNEAQ. This clonotype was counted at least ten times. What it binds is unknown. Amplified TCR beta CDR3 regions derived from RNA transcripts. The HTBI primer set served for first-round RT-PCR of the TCR CDR3. TCRdb re-derived calls from the multiplex PCR reads in MiXCR, one entry per CDR3 protein. Of approximately 700,000 distinct CDR3 sequences in the sample, just under 45% are singletons; the top ten hold less than 9%. Exclusion of patients followed from uncontrolled infection, other autoimmune disease, pregnancy or lactation. The diagnostic basis comprised clinical symptoms, serum thyroxine and TRAb, thyroid ultrasound and orbital computed tomography.

This sequence originates from an adult man with Graves' disease, either hyperthyroidism or ophthalmopathy (not recorded which). The sample taken for sequencing was peripheral blood or thyroid tissue (not recorded which). This sequence joins TRBV7-8 and TRBJ1-2; 7 bases align to TRBD1. The CDR3, as DNA: TGTGCCAGCAGTCCCCGGGACAGCTCATATGGCTACACCTTC. Its translation: CASSPRDSSYGYTF.